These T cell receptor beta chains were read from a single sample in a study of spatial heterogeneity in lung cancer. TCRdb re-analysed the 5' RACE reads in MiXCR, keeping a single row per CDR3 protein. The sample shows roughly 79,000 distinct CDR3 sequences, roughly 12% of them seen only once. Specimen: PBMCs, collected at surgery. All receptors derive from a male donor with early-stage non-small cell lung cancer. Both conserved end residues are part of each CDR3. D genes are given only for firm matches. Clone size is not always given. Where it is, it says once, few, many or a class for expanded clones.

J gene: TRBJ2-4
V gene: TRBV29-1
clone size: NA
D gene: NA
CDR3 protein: CSVVVGAIQYF
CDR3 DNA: TGCAGCGTTGTGGTAGGGGCTATTCAGTACTTC

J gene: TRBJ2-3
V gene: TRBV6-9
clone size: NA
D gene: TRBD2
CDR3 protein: CASRAGGPNRTDTQYF
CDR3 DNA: TGTGCCAGCAGGGCGGGGGGGCCAAATCGCACAGATACGCAGTATTTT

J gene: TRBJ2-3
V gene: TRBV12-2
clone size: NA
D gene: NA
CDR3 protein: CASRLLPGTTDTQYF
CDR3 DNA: TGTGCAAGTCGCTTGTTGCCAGGGACGACAGATACGCAGTATTTT

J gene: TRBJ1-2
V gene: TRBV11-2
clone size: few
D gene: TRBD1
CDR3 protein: CASSPDRVVSGYTF
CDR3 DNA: TGTGCCAGCAGCCCGGACAGGGTGGTGAGTGGCTACACCTTC

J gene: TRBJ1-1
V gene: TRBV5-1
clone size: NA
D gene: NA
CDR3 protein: CASSVTLVESPPEAFF
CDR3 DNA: TGCGCCAGCAGCGTAACCCTTGTCGAAAGCCCCCCGGAAGCTTTCTTT

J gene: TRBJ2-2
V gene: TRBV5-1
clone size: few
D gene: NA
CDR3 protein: CASSLAGRGQATGELFF
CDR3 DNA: TGCGCCAGCAGCTTGGCCGGGAGGGGGCAAGCCACCGGGGAGCTGTTTTTT

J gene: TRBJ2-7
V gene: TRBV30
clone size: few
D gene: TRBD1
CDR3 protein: CAWSSDRGNEQYF
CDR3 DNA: TGTGCCTGGAGTTCGGACAGGGGCAACGAGCAGTACTTC

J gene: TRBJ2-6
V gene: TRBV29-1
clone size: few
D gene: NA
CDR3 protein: CSVEESVIPGANVLTF
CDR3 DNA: TGCAGCGTTGAAGAATCTGTTATCCCTGGGGCCAACGTCCTGACTTTC

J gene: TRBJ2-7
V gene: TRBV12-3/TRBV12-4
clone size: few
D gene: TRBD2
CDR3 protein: CASSLATSDSRSPGEQYF
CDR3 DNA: TGTGCCAGCAGTTTAGCGACTAGCGACTCGAGGTCCCCCGGCGAGCAGTACTTC

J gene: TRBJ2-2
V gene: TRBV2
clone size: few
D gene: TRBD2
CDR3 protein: CASSSTSGNTGELFF
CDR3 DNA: TGTGCCAGCAGTTCGACTAGCGGGAACACCGGGGAGCTGTTTTTT

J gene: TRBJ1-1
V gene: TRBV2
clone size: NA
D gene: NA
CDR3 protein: CASSGAWGTEAFF
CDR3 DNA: TGTGCCAGCAGTGGGGCCTGGGGCACTGAAGCTTTCTTT

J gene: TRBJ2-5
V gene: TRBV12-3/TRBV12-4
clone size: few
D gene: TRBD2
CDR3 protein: CASSLAGGPAGTQYF
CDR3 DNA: TGTGCCAGCAGTTTAGCGGGAGGGCCAGCGGGGACCCAGTACTTC

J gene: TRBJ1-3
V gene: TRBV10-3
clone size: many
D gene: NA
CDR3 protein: CAISESNARNTIYF
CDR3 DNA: TGTGCCATCAGTGAGTCGAATGCGCGAAACACCATATATTTT

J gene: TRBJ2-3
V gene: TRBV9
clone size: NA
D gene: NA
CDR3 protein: CASSGGVQGHTQYF
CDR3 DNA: TGTGCCAGCAGCGGGGGGGTCCAAGGGCATACGCAGTATTTT

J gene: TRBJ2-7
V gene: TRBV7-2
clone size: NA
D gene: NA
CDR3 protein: CASSLANEQYF
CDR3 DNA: TGTGCCAGCAGCTTAGCAAACGAGCAGTACTTC

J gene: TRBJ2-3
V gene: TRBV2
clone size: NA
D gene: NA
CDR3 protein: CASSGLGDTQYF
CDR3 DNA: TGTGCCAGCAGTGGTTTAGGAGATACGCAGTATTTT

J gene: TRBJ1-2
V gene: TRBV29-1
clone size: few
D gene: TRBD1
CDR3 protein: CSASGGGVYGYTF
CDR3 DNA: TGCAGCGCCTCGGGAGGGGGCGTTTATGGCTACACCTTC

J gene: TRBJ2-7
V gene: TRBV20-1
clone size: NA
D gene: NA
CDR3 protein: CSASWPNGEQYF
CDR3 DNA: TGCAGTGCTAGCTGGCCAAATGGCGAGCAGTACTTC

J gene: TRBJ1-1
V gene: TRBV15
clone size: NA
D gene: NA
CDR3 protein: CATSRRYPSLNTEAFF
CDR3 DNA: TGTGCCACCAGCAGACGTTACCCCAGCCTGAACACTGAAGCTTTCTTT

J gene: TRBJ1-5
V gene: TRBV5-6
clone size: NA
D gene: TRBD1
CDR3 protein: CASSSDRVYNQPQHF
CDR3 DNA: TGTGCCAGCAGCTCCGACAGGGTGTACAATCAGCCCCAGCATTTT

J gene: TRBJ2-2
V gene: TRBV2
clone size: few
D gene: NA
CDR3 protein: CASSEIRQTGELFF
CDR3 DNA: TGTGCCAGCAGTGAAATTCGGCAGACCGGGGAGCTGTTTTTT

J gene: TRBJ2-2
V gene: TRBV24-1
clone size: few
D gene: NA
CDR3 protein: CATSDYRDTNTGELFF
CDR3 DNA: TGTGCCACCAGTGATTACCGGGACACGAACACCGGGGAGCTGTTTTTT

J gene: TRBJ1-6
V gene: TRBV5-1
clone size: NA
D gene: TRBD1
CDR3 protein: CASSLEQGSDSPLHF
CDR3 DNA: TGCGCCAGCAGCTTGGAACAGGGGAGTGATTCACCCCTCCACTTT

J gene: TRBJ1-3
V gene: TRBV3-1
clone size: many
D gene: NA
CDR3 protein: CASSQGYSGNTIYF
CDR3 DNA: TGTGCCAGCAGCCAAGGGTACTCTGGAAACACCATATATTTT

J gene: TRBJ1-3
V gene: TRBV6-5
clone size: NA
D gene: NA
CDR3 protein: CASSPTRTAFSGNTIYF
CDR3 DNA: TGTGCCAGCAGCCCCACTCGCACAGCTTTCTCTGGAAACACCATATATTTT

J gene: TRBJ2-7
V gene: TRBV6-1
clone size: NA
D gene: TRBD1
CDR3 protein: CASSENRGSSYEQYF
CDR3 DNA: TGTGCCAGCAGTGAAAACAGGGGTAGCTCCTACGAGCAGTACTTC

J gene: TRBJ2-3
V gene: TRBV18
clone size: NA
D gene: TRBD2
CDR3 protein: CASSRTSGDTDTQYF
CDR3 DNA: TGTGCCAGCTCACGGACTAGCGGAGACACAGATACGCAGTATTTT

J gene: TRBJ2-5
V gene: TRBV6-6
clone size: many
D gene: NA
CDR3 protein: CASSSRVGRETQYF
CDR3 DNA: TGTGCCAGCAGTTCTAGGGTGGGGAGAGAGACCCAGTACTTC

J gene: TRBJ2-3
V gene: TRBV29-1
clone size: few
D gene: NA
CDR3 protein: CSVEGLVDRDTQYF
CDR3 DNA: TGCAGCGTTGAAGGACTAGTTGATAGAGATACGCAGTATTTT

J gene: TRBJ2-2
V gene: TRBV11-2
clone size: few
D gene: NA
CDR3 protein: CASTHNALNTGELFF
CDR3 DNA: TGTGCCAGCACCCACAACGCATTGAACACCGGGGAGCTGTTTTTT

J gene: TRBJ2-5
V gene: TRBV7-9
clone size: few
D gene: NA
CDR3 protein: CASSLDRGLQETQYF
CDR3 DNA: TGTGCCAGCAGCTTAGACAGGGGACTACAAGAGACCCAGTACTTC

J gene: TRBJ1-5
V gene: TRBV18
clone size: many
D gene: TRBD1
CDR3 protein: CASSPMGQGQPQHF
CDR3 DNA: TGTGCCAGCTCACCGATGGGACAGGGTCAGCCCCAGCATTTT

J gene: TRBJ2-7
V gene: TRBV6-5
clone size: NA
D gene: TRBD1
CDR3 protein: CASSPGQRSSYEQYF
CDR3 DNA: TGTGCCAGCAGCCCGGGACAGCGAAGCTCCTACGAGCAGTACTTC

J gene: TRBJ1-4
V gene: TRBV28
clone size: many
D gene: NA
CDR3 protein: CASSTGERKLFF
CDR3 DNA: TGTGCCAGCAGTACGGGCGAAAGAAAACTGTTTTTT

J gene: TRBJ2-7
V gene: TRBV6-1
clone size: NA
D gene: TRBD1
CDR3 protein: CASSEAGTGAYEQYF
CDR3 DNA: TGTGCCAGCAGTGAAGCAGGGACAGGAGCCTACGAGCAGTACTTC

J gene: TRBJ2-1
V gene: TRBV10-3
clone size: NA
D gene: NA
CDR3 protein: CAISENGGNEQFF
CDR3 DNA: TGTGCCATCAGTGAAAATGGGGGCAATGAGCAGTTCTTC

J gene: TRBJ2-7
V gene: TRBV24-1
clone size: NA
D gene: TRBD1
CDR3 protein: CATSDTGTGYEQYF
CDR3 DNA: TGTGCCACCAGTGATACCGGGACAGGCTACGAGCAGTACTTC

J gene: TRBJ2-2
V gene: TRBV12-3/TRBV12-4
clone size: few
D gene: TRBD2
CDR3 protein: CASRPLGEGLGGELFF
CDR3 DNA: TGTGCCAGCAGACCCCTGGGGGAGGGCCTTGGGGGGGAGCTGTTTTTT